This T cell receptor (beta chain) was sequenced for a study of blood T cells in healthy people across ages. Whole-study findings and limits: Per million T cells, TCR beta diversity dropped roughly linearly as age increased.

A second roughly 6 to 12 cycle PCR used barcoded and J-beta primers. Each of the cDNA molecules was tagged by a template-switch adaptor with 12 random nucleotides. TCRdb itself ran the 5' RACE reads through MiXCR, one entry per CDR3 protein. The sample contains hundreds of thousands of distinct CDR3 sequences, about 30% of which appear only once. This CDR3 spans 15 amino acids. Germline V lookup: CDR1 SGHRS, CDR2 YFSETQ. Turning to this clonotype: Antigen specificity is unknown. A much bigger clone sits one base away, suggesting this may be a read error.

The chain uses TRBV5-1 and TRBJ2-5; possible D gene TRBD2, 6 bases. Source material: blood. The TCR sequence derives from a woman over 75 in good health. In nucleotides, the CDR3 is TGCGTCAGCAGCTTCGATCCAGGGAGGCAAGGGACCCAGTACTTC. This sequence encodes CVSSFDPGRQGTQYF.